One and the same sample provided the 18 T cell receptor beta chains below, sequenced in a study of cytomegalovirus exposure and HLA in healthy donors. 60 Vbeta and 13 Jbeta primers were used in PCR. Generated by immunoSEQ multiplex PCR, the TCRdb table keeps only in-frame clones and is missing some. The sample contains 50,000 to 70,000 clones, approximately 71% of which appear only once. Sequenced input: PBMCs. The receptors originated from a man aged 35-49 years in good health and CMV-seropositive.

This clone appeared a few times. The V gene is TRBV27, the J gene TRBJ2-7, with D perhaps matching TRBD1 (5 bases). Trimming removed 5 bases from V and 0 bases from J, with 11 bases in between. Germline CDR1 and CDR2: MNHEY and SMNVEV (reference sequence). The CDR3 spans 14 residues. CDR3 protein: CASSIDSSSYEQYF. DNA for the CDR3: TGTGCCAGCAGTATCGACAGCAGCTCCTACGAGCAGTACTTC.

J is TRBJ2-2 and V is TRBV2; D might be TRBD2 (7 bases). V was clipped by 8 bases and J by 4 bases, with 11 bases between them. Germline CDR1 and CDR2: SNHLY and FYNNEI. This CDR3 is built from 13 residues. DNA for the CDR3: TGTGCCAGCCGGGGGGCACCCACCGGGGAGCTGTTTTTT. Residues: CASRGAPTGELFF.

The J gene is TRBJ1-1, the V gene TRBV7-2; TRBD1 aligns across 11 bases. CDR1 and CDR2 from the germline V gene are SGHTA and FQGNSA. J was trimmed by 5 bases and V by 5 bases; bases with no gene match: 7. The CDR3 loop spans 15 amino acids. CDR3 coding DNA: TGTGCCAGCAGCCCCCCCGGGACAGGGGGAACTGAAGCTTTCTTT. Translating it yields CASSPPGTGGTEAFF.

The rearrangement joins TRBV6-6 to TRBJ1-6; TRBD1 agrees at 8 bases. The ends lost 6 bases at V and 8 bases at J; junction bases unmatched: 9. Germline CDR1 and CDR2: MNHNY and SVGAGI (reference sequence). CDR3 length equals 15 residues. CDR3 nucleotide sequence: TGTGCCAGCAGGTACGGGACAGGCGTAGATTCACCCCTCCACTTT. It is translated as CASRYGTGVDSPLHF.

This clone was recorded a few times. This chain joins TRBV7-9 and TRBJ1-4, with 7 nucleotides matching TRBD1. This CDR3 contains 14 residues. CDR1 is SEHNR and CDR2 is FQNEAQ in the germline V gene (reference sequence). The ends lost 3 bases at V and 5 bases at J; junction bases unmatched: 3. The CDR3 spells CASSFRDSNEKLFF. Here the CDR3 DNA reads TGTGCCAGCAGCTTCCGGGACAGCAATGAAAAACTGTTTTTT.

The CDR3, as DNA: TGTGCCAGCAGCTCCCCGACTAGCGGGGGGCCGATGCCCTACGAGCAGTACTTC. Translated: CASSSPTSGGPMPYEQYF. The gene calls are TRBV7-8 and TRBJ2-7; TRBD2 matches 13 bases. Germline V gene lookup returns CDR1 SGHVS and CDR2 FQNEAQ. V lost 4 bases and J lost 2; bases outside the gene matches: 11. This CDR3 is 18 amino acids long.

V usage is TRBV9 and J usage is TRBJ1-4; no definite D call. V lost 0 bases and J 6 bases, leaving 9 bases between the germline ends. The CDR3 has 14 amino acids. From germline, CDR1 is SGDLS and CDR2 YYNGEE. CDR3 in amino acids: CASSVGESHEKLFF. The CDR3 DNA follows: TGTGCCAGCAGCGTAGGGGAGAGCCATGAAAAACTGTTTTTT.

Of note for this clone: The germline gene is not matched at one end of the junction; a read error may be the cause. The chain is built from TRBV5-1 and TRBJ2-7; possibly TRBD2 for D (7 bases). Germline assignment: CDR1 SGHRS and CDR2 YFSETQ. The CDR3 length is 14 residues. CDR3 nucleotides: TGCGCCAGCAGCAGGGGGGGCGCCTCCTCCGAGCAGTACTTC. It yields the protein CASSRGGASSEQYF.

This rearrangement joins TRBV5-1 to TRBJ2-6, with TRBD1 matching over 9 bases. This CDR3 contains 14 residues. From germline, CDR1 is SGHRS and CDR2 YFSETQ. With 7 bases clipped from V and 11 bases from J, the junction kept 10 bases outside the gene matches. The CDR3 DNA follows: TGCGCCAGCGGACAGACAGGGGGTTACGACGTCCTGACTTTC. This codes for CASGQTGGYDVLTF.

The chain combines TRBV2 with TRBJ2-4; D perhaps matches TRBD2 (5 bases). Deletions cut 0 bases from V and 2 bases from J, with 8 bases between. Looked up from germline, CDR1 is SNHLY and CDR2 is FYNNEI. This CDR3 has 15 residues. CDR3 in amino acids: CASSEASGTKNIQYF. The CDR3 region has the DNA TGTGCCAGCAGTGAAGCATCCGGGACCAAAAACATTCAGTACTTC.

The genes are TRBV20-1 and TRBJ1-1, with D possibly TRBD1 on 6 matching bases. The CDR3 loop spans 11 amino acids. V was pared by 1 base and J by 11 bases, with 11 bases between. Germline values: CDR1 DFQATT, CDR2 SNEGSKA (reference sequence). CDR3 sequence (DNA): TGCAGTGCTAGAGGGGGGCTTGGTGCTTTCTTT. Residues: CSARGGLGAFF.

The chain's CDR3 is CASTLTGGTGQPQHF. The CDR3 DNA sequence: TGTGCCAGTACCTTGACAGGGGGCACGGGTCAGCCCCAGCATTTT. V is TRBV19 and J is TRBJ1-5, with 10 bases aligning to TRBD1. This CDR3 has 15 amino acids. Trimming removed 7 bases from V and 6 bases from J; junction bases left unmatched: 9. Germline values: CDR1 LNHDA, CDR2 SQIVND (reference sequence).

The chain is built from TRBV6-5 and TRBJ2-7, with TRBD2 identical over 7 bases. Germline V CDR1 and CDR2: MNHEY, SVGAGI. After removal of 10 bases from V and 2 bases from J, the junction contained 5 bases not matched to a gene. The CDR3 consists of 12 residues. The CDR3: CAIRAGPYEQYF. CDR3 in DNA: TGTGCCATCCGAGCGGGGCCCTACGAGCAGTACTTC.

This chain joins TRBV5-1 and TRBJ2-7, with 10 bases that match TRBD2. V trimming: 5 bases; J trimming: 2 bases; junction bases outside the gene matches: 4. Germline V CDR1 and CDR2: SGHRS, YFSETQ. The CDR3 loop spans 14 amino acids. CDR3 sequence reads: CASRGTSETYEQYF. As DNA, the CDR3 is TGCGCCAGCAGGGGGACTAGCGAAACCTACGAGCAGTACTTC.

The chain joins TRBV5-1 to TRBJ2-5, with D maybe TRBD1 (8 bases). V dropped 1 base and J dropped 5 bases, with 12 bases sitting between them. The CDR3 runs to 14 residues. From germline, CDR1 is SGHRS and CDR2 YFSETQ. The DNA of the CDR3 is TGCGCCAGCAGCTTGACAGGGGGGGAGGAGACCCAGTACTTC. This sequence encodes CASSLTGGEETQYF.

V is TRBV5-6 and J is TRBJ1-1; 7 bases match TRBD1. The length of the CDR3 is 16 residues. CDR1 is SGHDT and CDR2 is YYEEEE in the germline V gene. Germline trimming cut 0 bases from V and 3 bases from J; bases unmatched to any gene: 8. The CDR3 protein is CASSLERGRWDTEAFF. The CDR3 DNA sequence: TGTGCCAGCAGCTTGGAGAGGGGGCGTTGGGACACTGAAGCTTTCTTT.

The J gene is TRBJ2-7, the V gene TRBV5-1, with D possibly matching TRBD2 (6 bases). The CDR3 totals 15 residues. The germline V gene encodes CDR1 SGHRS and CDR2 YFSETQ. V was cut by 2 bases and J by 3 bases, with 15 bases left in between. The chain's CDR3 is CASSFPGRRDYEQYF. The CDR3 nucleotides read TGCGCCAGCAGCTTCCCGGGACGGAGGGACTACGAGCAGTACTTC.

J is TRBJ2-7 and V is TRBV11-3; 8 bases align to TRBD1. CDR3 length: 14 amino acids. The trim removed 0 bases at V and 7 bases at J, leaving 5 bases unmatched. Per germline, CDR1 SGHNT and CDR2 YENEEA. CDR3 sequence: CASSLDGQGREQYF. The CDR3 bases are TGTGCCAGCAGCTTAGATGGACAGGGTCGAGAGCAGTACTTC.